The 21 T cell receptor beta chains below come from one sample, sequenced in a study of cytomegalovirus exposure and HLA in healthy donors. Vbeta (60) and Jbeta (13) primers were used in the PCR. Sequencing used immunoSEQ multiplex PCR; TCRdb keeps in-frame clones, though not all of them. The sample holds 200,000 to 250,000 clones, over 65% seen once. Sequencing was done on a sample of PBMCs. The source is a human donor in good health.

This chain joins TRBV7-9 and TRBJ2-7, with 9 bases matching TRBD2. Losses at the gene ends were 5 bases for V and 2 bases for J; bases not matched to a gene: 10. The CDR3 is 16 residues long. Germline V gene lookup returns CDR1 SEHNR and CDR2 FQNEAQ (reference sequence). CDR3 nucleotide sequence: TGTGCCAGCAGCCCAGCCGGGACTAGCCGACCCTACGAGCAGTACTTC. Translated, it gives CASSPAGTSRPYEQYF.

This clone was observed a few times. In DNA form, the CDR3 reads TGTGCCAGCAGACTAGGACAGGGGGGCACCGGGGAGCTGTTTTTT. It translates to CASRLGQGGTGELFF. J is TRBJ2-2 and V is TRBV6-5; TRBD1 matches 10 bases. Trimming cost V 6 bases and J 4 bases; bases outside gene matches: 5. Germline loops: CDR1 MNHEY, CDR2 SVGAGI. This CDR3 has 15 amino acids.

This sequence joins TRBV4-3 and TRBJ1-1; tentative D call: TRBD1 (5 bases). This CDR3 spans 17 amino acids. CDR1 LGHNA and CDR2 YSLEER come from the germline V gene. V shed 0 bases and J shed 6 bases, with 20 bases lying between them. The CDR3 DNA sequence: TGCGCCAGCAGCCAAGAAGGCGGGGGGAGCTTGTGGTCTGAAGCTTTCTTT. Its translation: CASSQEGGGSLWSEAFF.

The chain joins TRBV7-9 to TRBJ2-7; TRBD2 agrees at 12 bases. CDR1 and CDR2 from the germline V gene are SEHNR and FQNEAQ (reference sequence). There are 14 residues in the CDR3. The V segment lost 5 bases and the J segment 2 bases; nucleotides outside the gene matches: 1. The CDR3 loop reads CASSRTSGTYEQYF. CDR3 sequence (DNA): TGTGCCAGCAGCAGGACTAGCGGGACCTACGAGCAGTACTTC. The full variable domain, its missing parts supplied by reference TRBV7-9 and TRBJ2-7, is DTGVSQNPRHKITKRGQNVTFRCDPISEHNRLYWYRQTLGQGPEFLTYFQNEAQLEKSRLLSDRFSAERPKGSFSTLEIQRTEQGDSAMYLCASSRTSGTYEQYFGPGTRLTVT.

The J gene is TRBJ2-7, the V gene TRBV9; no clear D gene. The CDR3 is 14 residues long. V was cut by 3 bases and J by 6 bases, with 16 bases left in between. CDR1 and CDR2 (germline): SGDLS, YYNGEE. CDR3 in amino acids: CASSARQGTGEQYF. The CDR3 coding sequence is TGTGCCAGCAGCGCACGTCAAGGAACGGGCGAGCAGTACTTC.

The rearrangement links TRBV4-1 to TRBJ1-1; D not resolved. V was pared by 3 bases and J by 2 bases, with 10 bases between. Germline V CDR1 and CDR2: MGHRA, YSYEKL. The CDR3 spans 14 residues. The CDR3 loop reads CASSHGLTNTEAFF. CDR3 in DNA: TGCGCCAGCAGCCACGGACTTACTAACACTGAAGCTTTCTTT.

The CDR3 loop reads CASSSTPLGAGELFF. The CDR3 bases are TGTGCCAGTAGTTCGACCCCCCTAGGAGCCGGGGAGCTGTTTTTT. V is TRBV19 and J is TRBJ2-2, with no clear D. Germline V gene lookup returns CDR1 LNHDA and CDR2 SQIVND (reference sequence). The CDR3 has 15 residues. Trimming took off 5 bases at V and 6 bases at J, with 16 bases between the two ends.

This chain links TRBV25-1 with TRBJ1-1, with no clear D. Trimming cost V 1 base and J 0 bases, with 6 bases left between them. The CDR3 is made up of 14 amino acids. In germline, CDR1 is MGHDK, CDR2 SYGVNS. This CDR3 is CASSESGVNTEAFF. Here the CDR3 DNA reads TGTGCCAGCAGTGAATCAGGCGTGAACACTGAAGCTTTCTTT.

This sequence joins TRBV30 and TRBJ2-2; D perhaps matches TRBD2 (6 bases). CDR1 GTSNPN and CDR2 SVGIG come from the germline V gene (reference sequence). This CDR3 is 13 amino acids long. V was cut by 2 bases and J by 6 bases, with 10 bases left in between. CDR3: CAWSPLAPGELFF. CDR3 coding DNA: TGTGCCTGGAGTCCACTAGCTCCCGGGGAGCTGTTTTTT.

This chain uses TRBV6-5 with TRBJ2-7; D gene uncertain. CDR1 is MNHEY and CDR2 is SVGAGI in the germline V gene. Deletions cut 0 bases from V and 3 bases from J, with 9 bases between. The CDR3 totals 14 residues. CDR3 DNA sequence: TGTGCCAGCAGTTACTCCGCAGGTCACTACGAGCAGTACTTC. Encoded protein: CASSYSAGHYEQYF.

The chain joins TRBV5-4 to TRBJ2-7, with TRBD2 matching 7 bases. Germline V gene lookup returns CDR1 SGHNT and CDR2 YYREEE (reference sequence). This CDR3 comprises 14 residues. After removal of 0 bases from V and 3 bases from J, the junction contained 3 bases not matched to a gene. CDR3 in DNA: TGTGCCAGCAGCTTGGATGGCGGGGGCTACGAGCAGTACTTC. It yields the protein CASSLDGGGYEQYF.

CDR3 amino acids: CASSGQGYNSPLHF. For the CDR3, the DNA is TGTGCCAGTAGTGGACAAGGCTATAATTCACCCCTCCACTTT. The rearrangement uses TRBV19 and TRBJ1-6; possibly TRBD1 for D (5 bases). The germline CDR1 and CDR2 sequences are LNHDA and SQIVND (reference sequence). CDR3 size: 14 residues. The V end was cut by 5 bases, the J end by 3 bases, with 8 bases between.

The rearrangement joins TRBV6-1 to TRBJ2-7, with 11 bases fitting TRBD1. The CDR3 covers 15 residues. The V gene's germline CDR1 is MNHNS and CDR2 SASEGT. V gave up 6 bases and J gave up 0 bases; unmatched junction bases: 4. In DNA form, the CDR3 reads TGTGCCAGCAGCCGGGACAGGGGGTCCTCCTACGAGCAGTACTTC. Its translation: CASSRDRGSSYEQYF.

For the CDR3, the DNA is TGCGCCAGCAGCTTGGTAACAGGGAACTACGAGCAGTACTTC. Its protein is CASSLVTGNYEQYF. The chain uses TRBV5-1 and TRBJ2-7, with D maybe TRBD1 (6 bases). V lost 0 bases to trimming and J lost 3 bases, with 10 bases between them. The germline V gene encodes CDR1 SGHRS and CDR2 YFSETQ. CDR3 length: 14 residues.

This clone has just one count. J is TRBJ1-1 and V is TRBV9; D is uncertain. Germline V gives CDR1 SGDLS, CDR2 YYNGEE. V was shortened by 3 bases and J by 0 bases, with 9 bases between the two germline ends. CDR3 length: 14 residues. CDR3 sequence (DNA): TGTGCCAGCAGCGGAGATCAAGTGAACACTGAAGCTTTCTTT. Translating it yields CASSGDQVNTEAFF.

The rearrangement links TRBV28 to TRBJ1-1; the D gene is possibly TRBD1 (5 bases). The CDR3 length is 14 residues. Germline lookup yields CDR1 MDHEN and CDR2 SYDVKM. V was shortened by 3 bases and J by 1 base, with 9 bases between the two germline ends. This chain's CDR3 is CASSFIGENTEAFF. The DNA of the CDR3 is TGTGCCAGCAGTTTCATAGGGGAGAACACTGAAGCTTTCTTT.

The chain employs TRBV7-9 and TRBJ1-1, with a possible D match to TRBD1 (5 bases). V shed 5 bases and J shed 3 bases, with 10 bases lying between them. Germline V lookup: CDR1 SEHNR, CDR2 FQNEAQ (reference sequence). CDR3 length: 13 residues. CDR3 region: CASSQTVDTEAFF. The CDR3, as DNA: TGTGCCAGCAGCCAGACAGTAGACACTGAAGCTTTCTTT. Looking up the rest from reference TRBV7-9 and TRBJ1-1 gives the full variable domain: DTGVSQNPRHKITKRGQNVTFRCDPISEHNRLYWYRQTLGQGPEFLTYFQNEAQLEKSRLLSDRFSAERPKGSFSTLEIQRTEQGDSAMYLCASSQTVDTEAFFGQGTRLTVV.

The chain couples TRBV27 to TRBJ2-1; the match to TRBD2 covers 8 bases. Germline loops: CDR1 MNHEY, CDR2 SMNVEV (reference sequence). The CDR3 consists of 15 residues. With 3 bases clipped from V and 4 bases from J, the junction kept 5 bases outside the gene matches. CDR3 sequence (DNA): TGTGCCAGCAGTTTTGAGACTAGCGAGTACAATGAGCAGTTCTTC. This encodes CASSFETSEYNEQFF.

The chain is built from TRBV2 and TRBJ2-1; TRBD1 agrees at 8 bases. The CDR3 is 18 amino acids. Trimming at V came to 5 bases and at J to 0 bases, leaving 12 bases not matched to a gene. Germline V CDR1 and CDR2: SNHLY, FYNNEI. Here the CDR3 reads CASSFDRGQFSSYNEQFF. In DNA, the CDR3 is TGTGCCAGCAGTTTTGACAGGGGCCAATTCAGCTCCTACAATGAGCAGTTCTTC.

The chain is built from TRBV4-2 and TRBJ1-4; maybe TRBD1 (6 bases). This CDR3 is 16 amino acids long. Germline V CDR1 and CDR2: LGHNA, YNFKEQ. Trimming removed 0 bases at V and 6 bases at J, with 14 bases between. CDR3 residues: CASSQDLGRGHEKLFF. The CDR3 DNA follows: TGTGCCAGCAGCCAAGATCTGGGCAGGGGCCATGAAAAACTGTTTTTT.

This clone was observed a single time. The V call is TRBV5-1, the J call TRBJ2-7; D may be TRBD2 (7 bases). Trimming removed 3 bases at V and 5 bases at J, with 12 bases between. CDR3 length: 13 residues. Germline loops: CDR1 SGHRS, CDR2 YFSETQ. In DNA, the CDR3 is TGCGCCAGCAGCTGGGCGGGGGCTGACGAGCAGTACTTC. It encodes CASSWAGADEQYF.